This is a list of T cell receptor beta chains from one sample in a study of blood T cell repertoires in COVID-19. Repertoires were generated with immunoSEQ multiplex PCR, while TCRdb's copy carries only in-frame clones and drops some. The sample holds approximately 94,000 clones, around 88% seen once. The specimen was peripheral blood. All receptors derive from a human donor in a cohort sampled during active COVID-19. CDR3s leave out the opening cysteine and the closing phenylalanine or tryptophan.

cdr3_aa	v_call	j_call
ASSQFTGGQGADEQY	TRBV4-2	TRBJ2-7
ASSDRDRGFFPYEQY	TRBV5-1	TRBJ2-7
SATRGSEQY	TRBV20-1	TRBJ2-7
ASSQETGRAVYGYT	TRBV4-1	TRBJ1-2
ASSLLPGRAYEQY	TRBV7-2	TRBJ2-7
ASSWDISYEQY	TRBV27	TRBJ2-7
ASYLGLTSTDTQY	TRBV5-6	TRBJ2-3
ASSQGQFNEQF	TRBV5-6	TRBJ2-1
ATMAGIGQLDSPLH	TRBV10-3	TRBJ1-6
ASSLMGRGYEQY	TRBV28	TRBJ2-7
ASSMSELNNEQF	TRBV19	TRBJ2-1
ASSGRTGLYGYT	TRBV5-4	TRBJ1-2
ASSLGTAGNTIY	TRBV28	TRBJ1-3
ASSLNPMGQGGYEQY	TRBV11-2	TRBJ2-7
ASSRGQPYEQY	TRBV6-5	TRBJ2-7
ASSRKGTGARDTQY	TRBV7-9	TRBJ2-3
ASSLDRVGNTIY	TRBV7-8	TRBJ1-3
ASSASPGSRVHEQY	TRBV7-2	TRBJ2-7
ATSDRDPRSNQPQH	TRBV24-1	TRBJ1-5
ASSSQTSAKSTDTQY	TRBV28	TRBJ2-3
ASSPLGNTIY	TRBV28	TRBJ1-3
ASSFDRAGELF	TRBV11-2	TRBJ2-2
ASSLEASGYT	TRBV28	TRBJ1-2
ASSYGSGYGYT	TRBV6-5	TRBJ1-2